This entry features one T cell receptor (beta chain) sequence. Its antigen is as yet unknown. In donors with ophthalmopathy, activity was moderate-to-severe, with CAS ≥3, NOSPECS ≥4 and duration under 3 months. Serum thyroxine and TRAb, along with clinical symptoms, thyroid ultrasound and orbital computed tomography, were what diagnosis relied on. These data originate in a study of Graves' ophthalmopathy and Graves' hyperthyroidism. Transcripts of RNA were the source for amplifying TCR beta CDR3 regions. Second-round multiplex PCR came after first-round RT-PCR with HTBI primers. Via MiXCR, TCRdb re-called the multiplex PCR reads, giving one row per CDR3 protein. This sample has 740,000 or so distinct CDR3 sequences, with 35% to 50% found just once. Study-level results: Sensitivity reached 70.59% and specificity about 78% when the model predicted ophthalmopathy progression. A 13-signature model separated ophthalmopathy from stable hyperthyroidism, reaching around 88% sensitivity and less than 82% specificity cross-validated.

This CDR3 is built from 14 residues. Trimming shortened V by 0 bases and J by 2 bases, and 8 bases separated the two germline ends. Germline CDR1 reads MNHEY; CDR2 reads SVGEGT. The sequencing sample was made of peripheral blood. The chain combines TRBV6-2 or TRBV6-3 with TRBJ2-7, with D unclear. The receptor comes from an adult man with Graves' ophthalmopathy. CDR3 coding DNA: TGTGCCAGCAGTTACTCTAGCAAAACCTACGAGCAGTACTTC. Amino acids: CASSYSSKTYEQYF.